This T cell receptor beta chain was identified in a study of blood T cell repertoires in COVID-19. Study context: Material from acute and convalescent COVID-19 was sourced from the United States, Italy and Spain. PBMCs, B-cell-depleted T cells, or T cells provided the cDNA or gDNA that made up the material.

Original analysis: Reference gene primer amplification gave nucleated cell count estimates. Data came from immunoSEQ multiplex PCR; TCRdb stores just in-frame clones and leaves some out. That table is the source of V, J and clone size, and D and trimming were worked out from the DNA. The data hold around 180,000 clones, with approximately 89% observed a single time. In this sample, this clone turned up a few times. Sequencing input: peripheral blood. This receptor was identified in a man in his forties or fifties with active or convalescent COVID-19.

CDR3 nucleotides: TGTGCCAGCAGCCAAGCCCGGGGTTGGGGCATTCAGTACTTC. It encodes CASSQARGWGIQYF. The rearrangement joins TRBV3-1 (or the pseudogene TRBV3-2) to TRBJ2-4, with a weak D call TRBD2 (5 bases). The CDR3 spans 14 residues. The germline V gene encodes CDR1 LGHDT and CDR2 YNNKEL (reference sequence). Trimming removed 1 base at V and 9 bases at J, with 13 bases between.